The clone carrying this T cell receptor beta chain occurred once. This sample was included in a study of blood T cell repertoires in COVID-19. Only in-frame clones appear in the TCRdb table, and some are missing; sequencing was by immunoSEQ multiplex PCR. Here the sample spans 130,000 to 150,000 clones, about 90% being singletons. This CDR3 is 14 amino acids long. CDR1 is DFQATT, CDR2 SNEGSKA, per germline (reference sequence). V gave up 3 bases and J gave up 6 bases, with 18 bases separating them. The cohort comprised adults aged about 18 to 100 years residing in 20 to 30 US areas. The genes are TRBV20-1 and TRBJ2-7; TRBD2 is a possible D gene (6 bases). What was sequenced was PBMCs or T cells enriched from blood (not recorded which). The source of this sequence is a man aged 55 to 70 who had recovered from COVID-19. Here the CDR3 DNA reads TGCAGTGCTAGTGTGGCTAGCGCCGTGCCCGAGCAGTACTTC. The encoded protein is CSASVASAVPEQYF.